The source of this T cell receptor (beta chain) is a study of cytomegalovirus exposure and HLA in healthy donors. Findings of the study overall: There were some public TCRs occurring in many donors, but most TCR sequences were rare. The classifier reportedly diagnosed cytomegalovirus status with high specificity and sensitivity. Investigators reported over 150 TCR beta chains as tied to cytomegalovirus.

Measured with immunoSEQ multiplex PCR; TCRdb has only the in-frame clones, and not every one. This table holds about 73,000 clones, 85% to 90% found once. The CDR3 runs to 15 residues. V shed 5 bases, J shed 1 base, and the junction held 6 bases outside the gene matches. Germline V gene lookup returns CDR1 SGHAT and CDR2 FQNNGV. With respect to this clone: The antigen is undetermined.

What was sequenced was PBMCs. This clonotype originated in a woman younger than 35 in good health and CMV-seropositive. This chain uses TRBV11-2 with TRBJ2-7, with 9 bases that match TRBD1. CDR3 sequence: CASSLTGGESYEQYF. The CDR3 DNA follows: TGTGCCAGCAGCCTAACAGGGGGCGAATCCTACGAGCAGTACTTC.